This T cell receptor beta chain was found in a study of T cells after yellow fever vaccination. In TCRdb, the 5' RACE reads were re-called with MiXCR into one record per CDR3 protein. This sample carries some 240,000 distinct CDR3 sequences, more than 3.5% of them seen once, and the ten largest clones take around a fifth. Germline V gives CDR1 MNHEY, CDR2 SVGAGI. The CDR3 is 12 residues long. V was shortened by 8 bases and J by 0 bases, with 5 bases between the two germline ends. Sequenced here: PBMCs, sampled 15 days after the yellow fever booster vaccination. The chain joins TRBV6-5 to TRBJ1-3, with D unclear. The TCR originated in a man between 18 and 35 years old who received the YFV17D yellow fever vaccine. CDR3: CASVGSGNTIYF. CDR3 DNA sequence: TGTGCCAGCGTTGGCTCTGGAAACACCATATATTTT.